The entry below describes one TCR beta chain. The target antigen is unknown. Assay used: immunoSEQ multiplex PCR; TCRdb lists only in-frame clones, some missing. This table has around 7,500 clones, less than 75% appearing once. The record originates from a study of T cell clones after liver transplantation. Study conclusions and caveats: A larger donor-reactive than third-party decline suggested partial antigen-specific deletion. A significant post-transplant drop in circulating graft-donor-reactive CD4 TCRbeta sequences occurred in most of the 8 subjects.

The CDR3 runs to 13 residues. V lost 3 bases and J lost 2, with 8 bases in between. Germline V gene lookup returns CDR1 MNHNS and CDR2 SASEGT. The chain uses TRBV6-1 and TRBJ2-7; D is undetermined. This specimen consisted of CD8+ T cells from blood, obtained before liver transplant. The clonotype comes from a human donor who received a liver transplant. The CDR3 loop is CASSDGLTYEQYF. Written as DNA, the CDR3 is TGTGCCAGCAGTGATGGGTTAACCTACGAGCAGTACTTC.